This is a list of T cell receptor beta chains from one sample in a study of technical replicates of blood from several donors. Assay used: immunoSEQ multiplex PCR; TCRdb lists only in-frame clones, some missing. The sample includes about 59,000 clones, 75% to 90% of them seen just once. Input material: PBMCs. All receptors derive from a human donor in good health. Some clones in this sample may be carry-over from other donors' samples. Both conserved end residues are trimmed from each CDR3. A D gene is named only where the DNA matches it firmly.

v_gene: TRBV30
j_gene: TRBJ1-2
d_gene: TRBD1
CDR3aa: AWGGQGYGYT

v_gene: TRBV11-3
j_gene: TRBJ2-2
d_gene: TRBD1
CDR3aa: ASSSTGTNTGELF

v_gene: TRBV9
j_gene: TRBJ2-7
d_gene: TRBD1
CDR3aa: ASSGRDSSYEQY

v_gene: TRBV5-1
j_gene: TRBJ1-1
d_gene: NA
CDR3aa: ASSLYGDTEAF

v_gene: TRBV20-1
j_gene: TRBJ1-1
d_gene: NA
CDR3aa: SARGSSRAF

v_gene: TRBV5-6
j_gene: TRBJ1-1
d_gene: TRBD1
CDR3aa: ASSLGPDRGRTEAF

v_gene: TRBV4-3
j_gene: TRBJ1-3
d_gene: NA
CDR3aa: ASSQDVAGFGNTIY

v_gene: TRBV7-2
j_gene: TRBJ1-5
d_gene: NA
CDR3aa: ASSSGGNQPQH

v_gene: TRBV5-1
j_gene: TRBJ1-1
d_gene: NA
CDR3aa: ASSLEARVRNTEAF

v_gene: TRBV7-3
j_gene: TRBJ1-2
d_gene: NA
CDR3aa: ASSPRGQGGGYT

v_gene: TRBV13
j_gene: TRBJ2-7
d_gene: TRBD1
CDR3aa: ASSSGTGSYEQY

v_gene: TRBV7-2
j_gene: TRBJ2-5
d_gene: NA
CDR3aa: ASSLVRGLQETQY

v_gene: TRBV9
j_gene: TRBJ2-1
d_gene: NA
CDR3aa: ASSVRLVSNEQF

v_gene: TRBV6-5
j_gene: TRBJ2-1
d_gene: TRBD1
CDR3aa: ASRASGGKLNEQF

v_gene: TRBV6-6
j_gene: TRBJ2-7
d_gene: NA
CDR3aa: ASSTAYEQY

v_gene: TRBV19
j_gene: TRBJ2-2
d_gene: NA
CDR3aa: ASSTAGGQTGELF

v_gene: TRBV7-9
j_gene: TRBJ2-7
d_gene: NA
CDR3aa: ASSSAGGTTYEQY

v_gene: TRBV10-3
j_gene: TRBJ2-1
d_gene: NA
CDR3aa: AISDRLLNEQF

v_gene: TRBV19
j_gene: TRBJ2-5
d_gene: TRBD1
CDR3aa: ARSRDSRQETQY

v_gene: TRBV2
j_gene: TRBJ2-1
d_gene: NA
CDR3aa: ASSDRGLDNEQF

v_gene: TRBV11-2
j_gene: TRBJ2-7
d_gene: NA
CDR3aa: ASSFGAGSRYEQY

v_gene: TRBV27
j_gene: TRBJ2-7
d_gene: NA
CDR3aa: ASSLTDRNYEQY

v_gene: TRBV7-9
j_gene: TRBJ1-4
d_gene: TRBD1
CDR3aa: ASSRGQGGEKLF

v_gene: TRBV7-2
j_gene: TRBJ1-1
d_gene: NA
CDR3aa: ASSLLVNTEAF

v_gene: TRBV18
j_gene: TRBJ1-5
d_gene: NA
CDR3aa: ASSPGLDEPQH

v_gene: TRBV10-3
j_gene: TRBJ2-5
d_gene: TRBD1
CDR3aa: AIKKTGEGSGETQY

v_gene: TRBV18
j_gene: TRBJ2-5
d_gene: NA
CDR3aa: ASSLGLTQETQY

v_gene: TRBV27
j_gene: TRBJ1-2
d_gene: TRBD1
CDR3aa: ASSLSPRGAYGYT

v_gene: TRBV18
j_gene: TRBJ1-2
d_gene: NA
CDR3aa: ASSNNRIAGGYT

v_gene: TRBV7-2
j_gene: TRBJ2-7
d_gene: TRBD1
CDR3aa: ASSFYRGLVPTYEQY

v_gene: TRBV12-5
j_gene: TRBJ2-5
d_gene: NA
CDR3aa: ASGLPQGTQY

v_gene: TRBV28
j_gene: TRBJ2-1
d_gene: TRBD2
CDR3aa: ASSAGGSSYNEQF

v_gene: TRBV5-1
j_gene: TRBJ2-1
d_gene: NA
CDR3aa: ASSTGVTSLSYNEQF

v_gene: TRBV2
j_gene: TRBJ1-4
d_gene: TRBD1
CDR3aa: ASRPGDRGNEKLF

v_gene: TRBV7-9
j_gene: TRBJ1-4
d_gene: TRBD1
CDR3aa: ASSSGRTGYEKLF

v_gene: TRBV7-2
j_gene: TRBJ2-7
d_gene: TRBD2
CDR3aa: ASSLAGLAGSSYEQY

v_gene: TRBV5-1
j_gene: TRBJ2-2
d_gene: NA
CDR3aa: ASSLVGGTGELF

v_gene: TRBV7-8
j_gene: TRBJ2-3
d_gene: TRBD2
CDR3aa: ASRPSLATLTDTQY

v_gene: TRBV4-2
j_gene: TRBJ1-5
d_gene: NA
CDR3aa: ASSQNQGGNNQPQH

v_gene: TRBV4-1
j_gene: TRBJ1-5
d_gene: NA
CDR3aa: ASSQVLGGTAFNQPQH

v_gene: TRBV6-5
j_gene: TRBJ1-4
d_gene: NA
CDR3aa: ASSYGGTNEKLF

v_gene: TRBV18
j_gene: TRBJ2-7
d_gene: NA
CDR3aa: ASSQSPSDEQY

v_gene: TRBV7-2
j_gene: TRBJ2-3
d_gene: TRBD1
CDR3aa: ASSARTGFTDTQY

v_gene: TRBV5-1
j_gene: TRBJ2-3
d_gene: TRBD2
CDR3aa: ASSQYPGISGSGNTQY

v_gene: TRBV30
j_gene: TRBJ2-7
d_gene: TRBD1
CDR3aa: AWRADRGLYEQY

v_gene: TRBV30
j_gene: TRBJ2-2
d_gene: TRBD2
CDR3aa: AWIKGASGVWNTGELF

v_gene: TRBV5-1
j_gene: TRBJ1-2
d_gene: NA
CDR3aa: ASSLARRARNYGYT

v_gene: TRBV7-2
j_gene: TRBJ2-7
d_gene: TRBD2
CDR3aa: ASSLTLSGGYEQY

v_gene: TRBV15
j_gene: TRBJ2-2
d_gene: NA
CDR3aa: ATSRGGRNGGAAGELF

v_gene: TRBV5-1
j_gene: TRBJ2-7
d_gene: NA
CDR3aa: ASSSKKGAGEQY

v_gene: TRBV7-2
j_gene: TRBJ2-3
d_gene: NA
CDR3aa: ASSPRVGRTDTQY

v_gene: TRBV5-1
j_gene: TRBJ2-1
d_gene: TRBD2
CDR3aa: ASSWAGLAGSNEQF

v_gene: TRBV30
j_gene: TRBJ1-6
d_gene: TRBD1
CDR3aa: AWGQGYNSPLH

v_gene: TRBV29-1
j_gene: TRBJ2-5
d_gene: NA
CDR3aa: SVGADTGQETQY